This TCR beta chain originates from a study of blood T cell repertoires in COVID-19. CDR1 is ENHRY and CDR2 is SYGVKD in the germline V gene. Trimming pared 2 bases from V and 1 base from J, leaving 8 bases between. The CDR3 loop spans 14 amino acids. Residents of about two dozen US areas, aged roughly 18 to 89 years, made up the participants. Cohorts were based on clinical histories the participants reported. Sequencing used immunoSEQ multiplex PCR; TCRdb keeps in-frame clones, though not all of them. The repertoire holds 430,000 or so clones, with 88% as singletons. The source is a woman aged 40-49 years who had recovered from COVID-19. The rearrangement links TRBV10-3 to TRBJ1-1; the D gene is possibly TRBD1 (5 bases). The sequenced sample was PBMCs or T cells enriched from blood (not recorded which). The CDR3 spells CAISELGENTEAFF. Here the CDR3 DNA reads TGTGCCATCAGTGAGCTAGGGGAGAACACTGAAGCTTTCTTT.